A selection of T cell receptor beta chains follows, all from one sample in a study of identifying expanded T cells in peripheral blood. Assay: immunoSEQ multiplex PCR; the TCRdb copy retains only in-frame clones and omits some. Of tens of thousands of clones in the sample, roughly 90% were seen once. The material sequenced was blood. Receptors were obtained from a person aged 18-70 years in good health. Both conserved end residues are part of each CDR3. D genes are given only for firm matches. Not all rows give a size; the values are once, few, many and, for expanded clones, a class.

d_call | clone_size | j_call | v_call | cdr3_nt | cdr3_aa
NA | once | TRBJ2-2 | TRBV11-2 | TGTGCCAGCAGCTGGCAAGGCGGGGAGCTGTTTTTT | CASSWQGGELFF
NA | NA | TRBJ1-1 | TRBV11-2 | TGTGCCAGCAGCGTGGGGACCCGGAACACTGAAGCTTTCTTT | CASSVGTRNTEAFF
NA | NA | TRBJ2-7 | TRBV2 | TGTGCCAGCAGTGAAGCGCTTCTAAGGGGGGAGCAGTACTTC | CASSEALLRGEQYF
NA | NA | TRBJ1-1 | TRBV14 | TGTGCCAGCAGCCGAGAGGGTGACTCGGGGACTGAAGCTTTCTTT | CASSREGDSGTEAFF
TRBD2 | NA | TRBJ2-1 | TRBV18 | TGTGCCAGCTCACCTCCGGGACTAAACAATGAGCAGTTCTTC | CASSPPGLNNEQFF
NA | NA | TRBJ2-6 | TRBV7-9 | TGTGCCAGCAGCTTTAACAGGATTATCTCTGGGGCCAACGTCCTGACTTTC | CASSFNRIISGANVLTF
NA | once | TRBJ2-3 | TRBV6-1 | TGTGCCAGCATCCACGGGGGTAGCGGTACAGATACGCAGTATTTT | CASIHGGSGTDTQYF
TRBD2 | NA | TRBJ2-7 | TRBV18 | TGTGCCAGCTCACAAATTAGCGGGAGGGTCTACGAGCAGTACTTC | CASSQISGRVYEQYF
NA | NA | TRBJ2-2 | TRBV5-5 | TGTGCCAGCAGCACACTTTTGGGGGAGCTGTTTTTT | CASSTLLGELFF
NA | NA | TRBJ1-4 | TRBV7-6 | TGTGCCAGCAGCCCCGGACCGCCGACGGCAGGGATTGAAAAACTGTTTTTT | CASSPGPPTAGIEKLFF
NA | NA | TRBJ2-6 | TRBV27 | TGTGCCAGCAATAAACAGGAGGCTGGGGCCAACGTCCTGACTTTC | CASNKQEAGANVLTF
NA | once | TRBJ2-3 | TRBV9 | TGTGCCAGCAGCGTAGTCGGGAGCGATACGCAGTATTTT | CASSVVGSDTQYF
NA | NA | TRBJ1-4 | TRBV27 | TGTGCCAGCAGTTCTTCAGTCCTTCCAGGGGAAAAACTGTTTTTT | CASSSSVLPGEKLFF
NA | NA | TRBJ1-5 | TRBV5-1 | TGCGCCAGCAGCCTGGGGGGGGGCAATCAGCCCCAGCATTTT | CASSLGGGNQPQHF
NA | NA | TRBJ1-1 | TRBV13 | TGTGCCAGCAGCTTACCCCTTCCGGGCTCCAAAAGCTCTGAAGCTTTCTTT | CASSLPLPGSKSSEAFF
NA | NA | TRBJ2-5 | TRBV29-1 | TGCAGCGTTGAATTTGGAGAGACCCAGTACTTC | CSVEFGETQYF
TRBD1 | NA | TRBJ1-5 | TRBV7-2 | TGTGCCAGCAGCTTCGGACAGGGGCACAATCAGCCCCAGCATTTT | CASSFGQGHNQPQHF
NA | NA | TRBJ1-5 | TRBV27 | TGTGCCAGCGCAACCGGGCTCGATCAGCCCCAGCATTTT | CASATGLDQPQHF
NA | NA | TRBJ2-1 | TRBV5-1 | TGCGCCAGCAGGGAGGGACCACAAAATGAGCAGTTCTTC | CASREGPQNEQFF
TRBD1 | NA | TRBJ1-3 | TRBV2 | TGTGCCAGCAGTTATTCAACCCGGGACAGGGGAAACACCATATATTTT | CASSYSTRDRGNTIYF
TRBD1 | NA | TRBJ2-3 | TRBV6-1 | TGTGCCAGCAGTGAGGCACCGACAGGGGGCGGAGTGACAGATACGCAGTATTTT | CASSEAPTGGGVTDTQYF
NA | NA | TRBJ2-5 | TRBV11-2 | TGTGCCAGCAGCCCCCTGGGGGAGACCCAGTACTTC | CASSPLGETQYF
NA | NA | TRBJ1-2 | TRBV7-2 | TGTGCCAGCACCGGGGGTAACTATGGCTACACCTTC | CASTGGNYGYTF
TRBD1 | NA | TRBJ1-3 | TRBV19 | TGTGCCAGTAGTTCCACGGGGTACAGGGGCTCTGGAAACACCATATATTTT | CASSSTGYRGSGNTIYF
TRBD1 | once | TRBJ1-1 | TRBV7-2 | TGTGCCAGCAGCACTCAAACAGGGGGGAACACTGAAGCTTTCTTT | CASSTQTGGNTEAFF
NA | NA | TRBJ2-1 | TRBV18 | TGTGCCAGCTCACCACTGGCTATTGAGCAGTTCTTC | CASSPLAIEQFF
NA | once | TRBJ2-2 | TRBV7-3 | TGTGCCAGCAGCTCGGACTTGACCGGGGAGCTGTTTTTT | CASSSDLTGELFF
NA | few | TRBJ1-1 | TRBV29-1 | TGCAGCGTGGTAGTTGGTGGTTACACTGAAGCTTTCTTT | CSVVVGGYTEAFF
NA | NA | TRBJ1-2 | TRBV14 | TGTGCCAGCAGCCAAATGGGCAGGAACTATGGCTACACCTTC | CASSQMGRNYGYTF
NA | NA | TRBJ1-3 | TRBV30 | TGTGCCTGGGCGCTACGTATGGGGGGCACTGGAAACACCATATATTTT | CAWALRMGGTGNTIYF
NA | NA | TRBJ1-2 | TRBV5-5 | TGTGCCAGCAGCTTTGGGGTACCAAATTATGGCTACACCTTC | CASSFGVPNYGYTF
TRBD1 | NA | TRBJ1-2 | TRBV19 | TGTGCCAGTAGTATGGGGACAGGGTCACGTTCTTTCGCAGACTATGGCTACACCTTC | CASSMGTGSRSFADYGYTF
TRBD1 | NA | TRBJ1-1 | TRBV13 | TGTGCCAGCAGCTTAGCAGGGACAGGGGGTCTCATGAACACTGAAGCTTTCTTT | CASSLAGTGGLMNTEAFF
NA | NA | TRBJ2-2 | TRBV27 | TGTGCCAGCAGCCGTACAGGTTGGACCGGGGAGCTGTTTTTT | CASSRTGWTGELFF
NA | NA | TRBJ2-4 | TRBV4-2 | TGTGCCAGCAGCACTCACCGGGGTGAGAAAAACATTCAGTACTTC | CASSTHRGEKNIQYF
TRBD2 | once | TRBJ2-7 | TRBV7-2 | TGTGCCAGCAGCACCCGACTAGCGGGAGGCTACGAGCAGTACTTC | CASSTRLAGGYEQYF
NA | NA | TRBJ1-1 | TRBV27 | TGTGCCAGCAGCTACAGGGTGGGCACTGAAGCTTTCTTT | CASSYRVGTEAFF
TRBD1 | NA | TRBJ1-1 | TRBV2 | TGTGCCAGCAGTAGACAGGGTTACACTGAAGCTTTCTTT | CASSRQGYTEAFF
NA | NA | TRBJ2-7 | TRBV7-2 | TGTGCCAGCAGCCCGGGACCTCGTTACGAGCAGTACTTC | CASSPGPRYEQYF
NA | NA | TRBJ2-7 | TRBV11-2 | TGTGCCAGCAGCTTACTAGGTAACTACGAGCAGTACTTC | CASSLLGNYEQYF
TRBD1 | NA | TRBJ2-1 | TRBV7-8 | TGTGCCAGCAGCGGACAGGGGGGGCCCTCCTATGAGCAGTTCTTC | CASSGQGGPSYEQFF
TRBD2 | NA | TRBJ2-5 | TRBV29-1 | TGCAGCGTTGCCGGGACTAGCGGGAGATGGGAAGAGACCCAGTACTTC | CSVAGTSGRWEETQYF
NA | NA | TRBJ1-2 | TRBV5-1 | TGCGCCAGCAGCTTGGAGGGCTATGGCTACACCTTC | CASSLEGYGYTF
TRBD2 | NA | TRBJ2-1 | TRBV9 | TGTGCCAGCAGCCCACGGAGCGGGGGGCTCAATGAGCAGTTCTTC | CASSPRSGGLNEQFF
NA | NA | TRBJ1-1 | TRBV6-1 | TGTGCCAGCAGTGTTCAGGGGTCCGAAGCTTTCTTT | CASSVQGSEAFF
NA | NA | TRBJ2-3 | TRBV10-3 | TGTGCCATCAGTCTGACTAGGGCAGATGAGGGTACGCAGTATTTT | CAISLTRADEGTQYF
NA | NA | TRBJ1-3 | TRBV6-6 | TGTGCCAGCAGGACTGGAAACACCATATATTTT | CASRTGNTIYF
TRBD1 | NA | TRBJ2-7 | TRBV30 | TGTGCCTGGAGTGTCGGGACAGGGAAGGAGGACGAGCAGTACTTC | CAWSVGTGKEDEQYF
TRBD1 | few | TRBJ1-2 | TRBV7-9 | TGTGCCACCAGACTCGAACAGGGGTCAGACTATGGCTACACCTTC | CATRLEQGSDYGYTF
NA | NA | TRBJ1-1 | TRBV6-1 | TGTGCCAGCAGTGACGGGGGGAACACTGAAGCTTTCTTT | CASSDGGNTEAFF
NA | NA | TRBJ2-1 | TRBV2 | TGTGCCAGCAGTGAAGCCCCAGCGGGCCCCGACAATGAGCAGTTCTTC | CASSEAPAGPDNEQFF
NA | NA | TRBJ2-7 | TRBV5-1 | TGCGCCACCAAACCGGGTCCAGTGGACGAGCAGTACTTC | CATKPGPVDEQYF
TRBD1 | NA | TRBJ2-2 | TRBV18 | TGTGCCAGCTCACCGAACACCCCAGGGGGCCGCACCGGGGAGCTGTTTTTT | CASSPNTPGGRTGELFF